One T cell receptor beta chain is described in this entry. This clone has a single count. Its antigen is currently not known. Base qualities are not recorded, but no much larger clone differs from it by a single base. The CDR3 regions of human TCRbeta chains were subjected to immunosequencing. Concerning the study's data processing: Repertoire TCRs were matched against a reference library of SARS-CoV-2-specific TCRs generated with the MIRA antigen-specificity platform. Breadth was defined as the fraction of unique TCRs that were SARS-CoV-2-associated, and depth was defined as the fraction of total T cells that were SARS-CoV-2-associated. Using the MIRA data, each spike-specific TCR was mapped to the spike region that the TCR reacts to and placed in a CD4 or CD8 class. Log10-transformed breadth and depth values were compared by one-way ANOVA with Sidak's multiple comparisons tests. Not all clones reach the TCRdb copy of this immuneACCESS table, which keeps in-frame sequences only. Checked studies attribute under half of the gap to unresolved V genes and leave the rest unexplained. V and J calls and clone size are copied from that table; D and trimming were computed from the DNA. Recorded for this sample are tens of thousands of clones; roughly nine tenths of them occurred a single time. The top ten hold 2% to 2.5% of the sample.

This record comes from a study of T cell responses to AZD1222 COVID-19 vaccine (dated by TCRdb to about 2021). Describing the broader study: Because spike-specific TCR depth and breadth did not differ between the two schedules, AZD1222 recipients who got a second dose at roughly 4 weeks were pooled with those who got a second dose at roughly 12 weeks. A total of about 230 trial participants underwent TCR sequencing, of whom some 210 received two doses of AZD1222 and about 25 received two doses of the MenACWY control vaccine. Enrollment into the trials was organized by age into subgroups of 18-55, 56-69 and 70-plus years, and those subgroups contained about 150, 27 and 61 TCR-sequenced participants, respectively. On the study overall, not on this receptor specifically: Epitopes outside the regions mutated in the B.1.351 and B.1.1.7 variants were reportedly recognized by nearly half of the unique spike-specific TCRs. Because no day 14 peak-response samples were available, repertoires were characterized only after the peak T cell response. Conclusions about previously exposed vaccinees are limited because only six or seven AZD1222 recipients were SARS-CoV-2 seropositive at baseline. Most participants were white British and females outnumbered males, and the authors suggested that clonal diversity may have been underestimated. Spike-specific TCR breadth and depth rose significantly after two AZD1222 doses compared with day 0 and with MenACWY recipients. Vaccine-associated CD4 TCRs spanned the whole spike protein, with dominant responses in regions 160-218 and 743-854. In the small 56-69-year group, the increase in depth fell short of significance, most likely because of low power.

The V end gives up 1 base and the J end 5 bases, leaving 16 bases in the junction not matched to a gene. The CDR3 starts with the cysteine, ends with the phenylalanine, and has 18 residues. This entry keeps only the CDR3 DNA: 54 bases, framed from base 1. Taken from the germline V gene, the CDR1 and CDR2 loops are SGHNT and YENEEA. The time point tag for this specimen amounts to: baseline before first vaccination. Vaccinee samples came from UK trials COV001 and COV002, including a single-blind randomized controlled phase 2/3 trial of AZD1222 (ChAdOx1 nCoV-19) in healthy adults. For TCRbeta chain sequencing, PBMC samples from trial participants were taken at day 0 and at day 28 after the second dose.

The chain joins TRBV11-3 to TRBJ1-1, with TRBD1 matching 7 junction bases. The material was peripheral blood, obtained on day 0 of AZD1222 vaccination. The receptor's source is an adult in good health. This receptor has the CDR3 CASSLAPNSGGRYTEAFF. The base sequence is TGTGCCAGCAGCTTAGCCCCAAATTCAGGGGGGAGGTATACTGAAGCTTTCTTT.